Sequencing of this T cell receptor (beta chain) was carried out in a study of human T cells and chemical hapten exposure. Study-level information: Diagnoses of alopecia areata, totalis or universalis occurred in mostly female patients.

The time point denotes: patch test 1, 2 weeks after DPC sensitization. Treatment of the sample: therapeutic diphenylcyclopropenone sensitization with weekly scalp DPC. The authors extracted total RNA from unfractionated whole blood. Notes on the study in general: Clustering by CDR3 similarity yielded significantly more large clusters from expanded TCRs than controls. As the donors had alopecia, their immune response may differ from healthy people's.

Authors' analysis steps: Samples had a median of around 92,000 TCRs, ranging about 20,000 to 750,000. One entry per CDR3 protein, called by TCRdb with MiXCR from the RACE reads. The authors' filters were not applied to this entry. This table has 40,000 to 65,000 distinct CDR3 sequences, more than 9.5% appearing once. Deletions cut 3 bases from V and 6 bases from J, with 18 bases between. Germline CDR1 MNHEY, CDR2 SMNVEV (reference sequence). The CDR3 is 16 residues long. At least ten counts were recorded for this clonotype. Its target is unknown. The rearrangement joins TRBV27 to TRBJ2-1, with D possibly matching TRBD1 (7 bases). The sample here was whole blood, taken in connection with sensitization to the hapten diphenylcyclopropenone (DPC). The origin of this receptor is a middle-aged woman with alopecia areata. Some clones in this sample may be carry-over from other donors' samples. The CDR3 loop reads CASSFPPGGGGNEQFF. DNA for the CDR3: TGTGCCAGCAGTTTCCCCCCAGGGGGAGGAGGCAATGAGCAGTTCTTC.